These 24 T cell receptor beta chains share one sample of origin, sequenced in a study of T cells in Graves' hyperthyroidism and ophthalmopathy (dated by TCRdb to between 2017 and 2020). The library was generated by multiplex PCR. Instrument on record: Illumina HiSeq 2000. The TCR beta CDR3 regions were amplified from RNA transcripts. The first round of RT-PCR for the TCR CDR3 was performed with the HTBI primer set and the Qiagen OneStep RT-PCR kit. TCRdb reworked the public reads: Q25 trimming with fastp, MiXCR clone assembly, productive beta chains retained. When rows share a CDR3 protein, they turn into one entry using the most common DNA and genes. A total of some 150,000 distinct CDR3 sequences appear in this sample, roughly a fifth of them only once. The top ten clones comprise around 70% of the sample. Specimen: blood. These receptors came from a woman between 50 and 59 years old with Graves' hyperthyroidism that later progressed to Graves' ophthalmopathy.

This clonotype was detected once. This rearrangement joins TRBV7-9 to TRBJ2-7, with a weak D call TRBD1 (5 bases). Germline values: CDR1 SEHNR, CDR2 FQNEAQ (reference sequence). The V end lost 0 bases, the J end lost 6 bases, and 18 bases lay between the germline ends. There are 16 residues in the CDR3. For the CDR3, the DNA is TGTGCCAGCAGCTTAGCGGGGCACCAAACGGGTAGCGAGCAGTACTTC. Its translation is CASSLAGHQTGSEQYF.

This clonotype occurred many times. The V and J genes are TRBV6-6 and TRBJ1-2; no reliable D call. The CDR3 extends over 17 amino acids. V was shortened by 0 bases and J by 4 bases, with 18 bases between the two germline ends. Germline CDR1 reads MNHNY; CDR2 reads SVGAGI (reference sequence). The CDR3 sequence: CASSYSNAAGLGYGYTF. For the CDR3, the DNA is TGTGCCAGCAGTTACTCGAATGCGGCAGGCTTAGGCTATGGCTACACCTTC.

The sample holds a few counts of this clonotype. J is TRBJ2-6 and V is TRBV5-1; no reliable D call. V lost 4 bases and J lost 0, with 11 bases in between. CDR3 length: 16 residues. Germline CDR1 SGHRS, CDR2 YFSETQ. The CDR3: CASSEDHGSGANVLTF. CDR3 DNA sequence: TGCGCCAGCAGCGAGGACCACGGCTCTGGGGCCAACGTCCTGACTTTC.

This clonotype has just a few counts. The chain employs TRBV9 and TRBJ2-3; 9 positions match TRBD1. The J segment lost 6 bases and the V segment lost 2 bases, leaving 4 bases of the junction unmatched. Germline-derived CDR1 and CDR2 are SGDLS and YYNGEE. The CDR3 sequence is 14 residues long. CDR3 protein: CASSVTGGGDTQYF. For the CDR3, the DNA is TGTGCCAGCAGCGTCACAGGGGGCGGTGATACGCAGTATTTT.

There are many counts of this clonotype. This chain joins TRBV7-2 and TRBJ2-5; D uncertain. Germline V gene sequence: CDR1 SGHTA, CDR2 FQGNSA. The CDR3 consists of 11 residues. Trimming cost V 6 bases and J 4 bases, with 6 bases left between them. CDR3 sequence: CASSPRETQYF. The CDR3 coding sequence is TGTGCCAGCAGTCCTAGAGAGACCCAGTACTTC.

This clonotype has ten or more counts. The chain recombines TRBV29-1 with TRBJ2-5; 7 bases are a match to TRBD2. CDR1 is SQVTM and CDR2 is ANQGSEA in the germline V gene. This CDR3 region has 13 residues. J gave up 5 bases and V 3 bases, and 6 bases lay outside the gene matches. The CDR3 reads CSVENAGVETQYF. DNA of the CDR3: TGCAGCGTTGAGAACGCGGGAGTCGAGACCCAGTACTTC.

This clonotype was observed many times. This chain joins TRBV20-1 and TRBJ2-5; the D is unclear. The CDR3 runs to 12 residues. Trimming left V 8 bases short and J 2 bases short, with 12 bases between. Looked up from germline, CDR1 is DFQATT and CDR2 is SNEGSKA (reference sequence). The CDR3 DNA reads as TGCAGTCCACTCGTTGAACAAGAGACCCAGTACTTC. Protein product: CSPLVEQETQYF.

This clonotype came up a few times. V is TRBV9 and J is TRBJ2-5; possibly TRBD1 or TRBD2 for D (5 bases each). This CDR3 is 14 amino acids long. Looked up from germline, CDR1 is SGDLS and CDR2 is YYNGEE. Trimming removed 3 bases from V and 0 bases from J, with 9 bases in between. The CDR3 DNA reads as TGTGCCAGCAGCGACGGGACGAACCAAGAGACCCAGTACTTC. Protein product: CASSDGTNQETQYF.

The table lists this clonotype with many counts. The chain recombines TRBV28 with TRBJ2-7; possibly TRBD1 for D (6 bases). This CDR3 is built from 16 residues. Germline V gives CDR1 MDHEN, CDR2 SYDVKM. The V end lost 6 bases, the J end lost 0 bases, and 18 bases lay between the germline ends. This CDR3 is CASSTSDRPDSYEQYF. The DNA for the CDR3 is TGTGCCAGCAGCACCTCCGACAGGCCTGACTCCTACGAGCAGTACTTC.

About this clonotype: Relative to the germline gene, one junction end is altered; a read error may explain this. The chain recombines TRBV5-1 with TRBJ2-1; 8 bases agree with TRBD2. Germline lookup yields CDR1 SGHRS and CDR2 YFSETQ. The CDR3 length is 14 residues. CDR3 DNA: TGCGTCAGCCGGGGGAGCGGGAGTCAGAATGAGCAGTTCTTC. It encodes CVSRGSGSQNEQFF.

The CDR3, as DNA: TGCAGTGCTAGTGAAAGCGATTCACCCCTCCACTTT. Its protein is CSASESDSPLHF. The chain links TRBV20-1 to TRBJ1-6; no clear D. Germline values: CDR1 DFQATT, CDR2 SNEGSKA (reference sequence). The CDR3 has 12 residues. With 3 bases removed from V and 8 bases from J, the gap between germline ends came to 8 bases.

As to this clonotype: It may be a read error: a sequence one base away is much more abundant. The gene calls are TRBV7-2 and TRBJ2-7; a weak D match, TRBD1 (6 bases). This CDR3 has 14 amino acids. The V gene's germline CDR1 is SGHTA and CDR2 FQGNSA. Between the trimmed V and J ends, which lost 4 bases and 5 bases, there was a span of 15 bases. DNA for the CDR3: TGTGCCAGCAGCTCGACCAGACAGGACCACGAGCAGTACTTC. This encodes CASSSTRQDHEQYF.

This clonotype has a handful of counts. The V gene is TRBV19, the J gene TRBJ1-2, with TRBD1 as a possible D gene (6 bases). Germline CDR1 reads LNHDA; CDR2 reads SQIVND (reference sequence). Trimming left V 7 bases short and J 5 bases short, with 14 bases between. The CDR3 consists of 13 residues. The chain's CDR3 is CASTRDNLYGYTF. The CDR3, as DNA: TGTGCCAGTACCCGGGACAATCTTTATGGCTACACCTTC.

This clonotype has a handful of counts. This chain links TRBV10-1 with TRBJ2-1; 10 bases match TRBD2. The CDR3 has 17 residues. CDR1 and CDR2 from the germline V gene are WNHNN and SYGVQD (reference sequence). The ends lost 3 bases at V and 9 bases at J; junction bases unmatched: 14. Here the CDR3 reads CASSDKGVGTSDSEQFF. DNA of the CDR3: TGCGCCAGCAGTGATAAGGGAGTCGGGACTAGCGATAGTGAGCAGTTCTTC.

This clonotype was observed many times. The chain uses TRBV3-1 and TRBJ2-4; 8 nucleotides agree with TRBD2. CDR3 length: 17 amino acids. Germline values: CDR1 LGHDT, CDR2 YNNKEL (reference sequence). Germline trimming cut 3 bases from V and 0 bases from J; bases unmatched to any gene: 7. The chain's CDR3 is CASSHEIAGLAKNIQYF. The CDR3, as DNA: TGTGCCAGCAGCCACGAAATAGCGGGACTAGCCAAAAACATTCAGTACTTC.

V gene TRBV6-2 or TRBV6-3 combines with J gene TRBJ2-7; 9 bases are shared with TRBD1. The CDR3 has 15 amino acids. V shed 6 bases and J 6 bases; nucleotides not matched to a gene: 12. CDR1 MNHEY and CDR2 SVGEGT come from the germline V gene. CDR3 coding DNA: TGTGCCAGCAGGAAGGACAGGGGCTCTATCCGCGAGCAGTACTTC. It yields the protein CASRKDRGSIREQYF.

This clonotype appeared a single time. The CDR3 DNA reads as TGTGCCAGCAGGCGGGGGGCCGGGGAGACCCAGTACTTC. This encodes CASRRGAGETQYF. The chain couples TRBV7-3 to TRBJ2-5; the match to TRBD2 covers 8 bases. Trimming took 6 bases from V and 5 from J; bases not matched to a gene: 5. The CDR3 runs 13 residues. Per germline, CDR1 SGHTA and CDR2 FQGTGA.

This clonotype was seen many times. V is TRBV20-1 and J is TRBJ2-7, with D perhaps given as TRBD1 or TRBD2 (6 bases each). The CDR3 has 15 amino acids. The V gene's germline CDR1 is DFQATT and CDR2 SNEGSKA (reference sequence). Trimming left V 4 bases short and J 0 bases short, with 16 bases between. CDR3 DNA: TGCAGTGCTACCACCCCCGGGGGCGGCTCCTACGAGCAGTACTTC. Protein sequence: CSATTPGGGSYEQYF.

V usage is TRBV5-1 and J usage is TRBJ2-2, with 12 bases aligning to TRBD2. This CDR3 has 18 amino acids. V lost 2 bases to trimming and J lost 7 bases; unmatched junction nucleotides: 12. Germline V gene data show CDR1 as SGHRS and CDR2 as YFSETQ. The CDR3 coding sequence is TGCGCCAGCAGCTTCATTTGGGCTAGCGGGAGGGCGGACGGGGAGCTGTTTTTT. Protein product: CASSFIWASGRADGELFF.

This chain uses TRBV9 with TRBJ1-6, with 7 bases aligning to TRBD1. The germline gives CDR1 SGDLS, CDR2 YYNGEE. CDR3 size: 14 residues. With V trimmed by 3 bases and J by 7 bases, 4 bases remained unmatched. CDR3: CASSEGALNSPLHF. CDR3 coding DNA: TGTGCCAGCAGCGAGGGGGCTTTGAATTCACCCCTCCACTTT.

The table lists this clonotype with many counts. V usage is TRBV20-1 and J usage is TRBJ2-5, with D perhaps TRBD2 (5 bases). V was cut by 5 bases and J by 0 bases, with 22 bases left in between. This CDR3 has 17 amino acids. Germline CDR1 DFQATT, CDR2 SNEGSKA (reference sequence). The CDR3 is CSAPPFGLAPYQETQYF. In DNA, the CDR3 is TGCAGTGCTCCACCCTTCGGGCTAGCCCCGTACCAAGAGACCCAGTACTTC.

The chain couples TRBV9 to TRBJ2-3, with 9 bases aligning to TRBD2. The V segment lost 3 bases and the J segment 4 bases; nucleotides outside the gene matches: 9. Germline V gene data show CDR1 as SGDLS and CDR2 as YYNGEE. CDR3 length equals 16 residues. CDR3 residues: CASSGFSGGRPDTQYF. The DNA for the CDR3 is TGTGCCAGCAGCGGGTTTAGCGGGGGAAGACCAGATACGCAGTATTTT.

V is TRBV9 and J is TRBJ2-7; TRBD1 aligns across 7 bases. Germline lookup yields CDR1 SGDLS and CDR2 YYNGEE. CDR3 length: 14 residues. Unmatched junction bases numbered 5, after V lost 0 bases and J lost 5 bases. CDR3 sequence (DNA): TGTGCCAGCAGCGTAGGACAGGGTCGGGACGAGCAGTACTTC. This codes for CASSVGQGRDEQYF. Filled out from reference TRBV9 and TRBJ2-7, the complete variable domain reads DSGVTQTPKHLITATGQRVTLRCSPRSGDLSVYWYQQSLDQGLQFLIQYYNGEERAKGNILERFSAQQFPDLHSELNLSSLELGDSALYFCASSVGQGRDEQYFGPGTRLTVT.

The rearrangement joins TRBV28 to TRBJ2-7; maybe TRBD2 (6 bases). V was shortened by 6 bases and J by 0 bases, with 15 bases between the two germline ends. The germline CDR1 and CDR2 sequences are MDHEN and SYDVKM. This CDR3 has 15 amino acids. In DNA, the CDR3 is TGTGCCAGCAGCTCGGGACTCTACTACTCCTACGAGCAGTACGTC. As protein: CASSSGLYYSYEQYV.